This is a list of T cell receptor beta chains from one sample in a study of T cells expressing NK-cell markers. TCRdb reanalyzed the 5' RACE reads and collapses them to one entry per CDR3 protein, without DNA. The sample shows some 600,000 distinct CDR3 sequences, and roughly 3.4% sits with its ten largest clones. Sequencing input: blood T cells: a sorted CD56 or NKG2C T cell subset, CD4+ or CD8+ T cells, or bulk PBMC T cells (not recorded which). The origin of the receptors is a young man in good health. Each CDR3 is given with its conserved first and last residue.

TRBJ2-1 TRBV30 CAWSREFEQFF
TRBJ2-3 TRBV20-1 CSAGKVTSYADTQYF
TRBJ1-4 TRBV3-1 CASSQDTTEREKLFF
TRBJ1-6 TRBV11-2 CASSTTRLRDTGYSPLHF
TRBJ2-5 TRBV12-3/TRBV12-4 CASSSLAGVSGETQYF
TRBJ2-1 TRBV20-1 CSARRSTGRYVDEQFF
TRBJ1-2 TRBV2 CASSGDRAKGYTF
TRBJ2-2 TRBV10-3 CAIMAGNTGELFF
TRBJ2-5 TRBV5-6 CASSLQWGETQYF
TRBJ2-5 TRBV5-1 CASWTPGALYQETQYF
TRBJ2-7 TRBV5-1 CASSLDGTGIREQYF
TRBJ2-1 TRBV19 CASSDRPGNEQFF
TRBJ2-5 TRBV28 CASRLGRPSIETQYF
TRBJ1-5 TRBV7-2 CASSPTGGNLAQHF
TRBJ2-3 TRBV4-1 CASSQDVLPSTDTQYF
TRBJ2-7 TRBV11-1 CASSLIAGGESYEQYF
TRBJ2-2 TRBV12-3/TRBV12-4 CASSLTSGRAPGELFF
TRBJ2-3 TRBV20-1 CSASGAFTDTQYF
TRBJ2-7 TRBV12-3/TRBV12-4 CASSRDRVLYEQYF
TRBJ2-5 TRBV7-8 CASRDRVGETQYF
TRBJ1-1 TRBV7-3 CASGPHIVSEAFF
TRBJ2-7 TRBV4-3 CASSQDGLGSYEQYF
TRBJ2-7 TRBV4-3 CASSQDIGGGYEQYF
TRBJ2-2 TRBV12-3/TRBV12-4 CASRGYRGVTGELFF
TRBJ2-2 TRBV12-3/TRBV12-4 CASSPSVLLFF
TRBJ2-2 TRBV2 CASSVRQGGTGELFF
TRBJ2-1 TRBV6-1 CASSRSGMNEQFF
TRBJ1-1 TRBV27 CASSLSPTGNTEAFF
TRBJ2-3 TRBV28 CASTEQGARDTQYF
TRBJ2-5 TRBV15 CATSRAGTEETQYF
TRBJ2-1 TRBV20-1 CSARPRGRVRSEQFF
TRBJ2-3 TRBV4-3 CARPKSIAGTDTQYF
TRBJ2-5 TRBV29-1 CSVEWVRDQTEETQYF
TRBJ1-1 TRBV28 CASLGQGRNEAFF
TRBJ2-2 TRBV9 CASSVGNSPNTGELFF
TRBJ2-4 TRBV18 CASSPSGLAGNIQYF
TRBJ2-5 TRBV20-1 CSAYFSGRARETQYF
TRBJ2-1 TRBV3-1 CASSIGLTEQFF
TRBJ2-3 TRBV4-1 CASSSRSTRGFDTQYF
TRBJ2-2 TRBV7-2 CASSLHRVPNTGELFF
TRBJ2-1 TRBV7-6 CASSSEQRGPYYNEQFF
TRBJ1-1 TRBV12-3/TRBV12-4 CASATAGQNTEAFF
TRBJ2-7 TRBV11-2 CASSPTPEEQYF
TRBJ2-1 TRBV10-3 CAISGRSGIYYNEQFF
TRBJ2-1 TRBV20-1 CSASRRADNEQFF